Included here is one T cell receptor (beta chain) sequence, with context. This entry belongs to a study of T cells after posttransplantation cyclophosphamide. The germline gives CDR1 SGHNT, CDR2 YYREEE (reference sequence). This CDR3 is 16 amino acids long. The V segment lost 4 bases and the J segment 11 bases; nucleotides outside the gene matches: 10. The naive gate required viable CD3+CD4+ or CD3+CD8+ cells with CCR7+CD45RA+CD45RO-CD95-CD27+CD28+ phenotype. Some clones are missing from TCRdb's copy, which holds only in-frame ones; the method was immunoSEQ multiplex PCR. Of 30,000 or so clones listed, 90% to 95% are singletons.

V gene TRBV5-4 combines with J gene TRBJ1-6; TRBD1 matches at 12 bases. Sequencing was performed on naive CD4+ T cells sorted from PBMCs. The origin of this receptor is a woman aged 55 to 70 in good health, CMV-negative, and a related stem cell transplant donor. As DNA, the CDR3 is TGTGCCAGCAGCCCCGGGGGGGACAGGGGGCTTCCACCCCTCCACTTT. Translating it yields CASSPGGDRGLPPLHF.